Listed below are T cell receptor beta chains from one sample, sequenced in a study of T cell responses to AZD1222 COVID-19 vaccine. The assay was immunoSEQ multiplex PCR, and TCRdb's table has in-frame clones only and misses some. The data contain 95,000 to 150,000 clones, around 91% of them singletons. The material sequenced was peripheral blood, taken on day 0 of AZD1222 vaccination. The receptors stem from an adult in good health. Each CDR3 is given with its conserved first and last residue. The order of the fields is CDR3 protein, CDR3 DNA, V gene, D gene, J gene, clone size, CDR3 length. A D gene is named only where the DNA matches it firmly. Where a row states a size, it is once, few, many or the class of an expanded clone; other rows omit it.

CDR3aa: CASSLDAVGATEAFF
CDR3nt: TGCGCCAGCAGCTTGGATGCCGTAGGGGCCACTGAAGCTTTCTTT
v_gene: TRBV5-1
d_gene: -
j_gene: TRBJ1-1
abundance: once
len: 15

CDR3aa: CASSQLIPQRGFGYTF
CDR3nt: TGTGCCAGCAGCCAATTGATTCCCCAAAGGGGGTTTGGCTACACCTTC
v_gene: TRBV3-1/TRBV3-2
d_gene: -
j_gene: TRBJ1-2
abundance: -
len: 16

CDR3aa: CASRAQPQTNYGYTF
CDR3nt: TGTGCCAGCAGGGCCCAGCCGCAGACTAACTATGGCTACACCTTC
v_gene: TRBV6-5
d_gene: -
j_gene: TRBJ1-2
abundance: -
len: 15

CDR3aa: CSVTQTGGGWYGYTF
CDR3nt: TGCAGCGTCACACAAACAGGGGGCGGGTGGTATGGCTACACCTTC
v_gene: TRBV29-1
d_gene: TRBD1
j_gene: TRBJ1-2
abundance: -
len: 15

CDR3aa: CASSRGTSQETQYF
CDR3nt: TGTGCCAGCAGCCGTGGGACTAGCCAAGAGACCCAGTACTTC
v_gene: TRBV3-1/TRBV3-2
d_gene: TRBD2
j_gene: TRBJ2-5
abundance: once
len: 14

CDR3aa: CASSSRENAKSYEQYF
CDR3nt: TGTGCCAGCAGCTCCCGGGAGAACGCCAAATCCTACGAGCAGTACTTC
v_gene: TRBV11-3
d_gene: -
j_gene: TRBJ2-7
abundance: -
len: 16

CDR3aa: CASSAGGALPYEQYF
CDR3nt: TGTGCCAGCAGCGCAGGGGGCGCCCTCCCCTACGAGCAGTACTTC
v_gene: TRBV9
d_gene: TRBD1
j_gene: TRBJ2-7
abundance: -
len: 15

CDR3aa: CASSQAPGQGADTQYF
CDR3nt: TGCGCCAGCAGCCAAGCACCGGGACAGGGAGCAGATACGCAGTATTTT
v_gene: TRBV4-1
d_gene: TRBD1
j_gene: TRBJ2-3
abundance: few
len: 16

CDR3aa: CASSPVAGKGAKNIQYF
CDR3nt: TGTGCCAGCAGCCCGGTTGCGGGGAAGGGGGCCAAAAACATTCAGTACTTC
v_gene: TRBV7-2
d_gene: -
j_gene: TRBJ2-4
abundance: -
len: 17

CDR3aa: CASSLSSADVYGYTF
CDR3nt: TGTGCCAGCAGCTTATCCTCGGCGGACGTCTATGGCTACACCTTC
v_gene: TRBV7-3
d_gene: -
j_gene: TRBJ1-2
abundance: -
len: 15

CDR3aa: CAWRVNTEAFF
CDR3nt: TGTGCCTGGAGGGTAAACACTGAAGCTTTCTTT
v_gene: TRBV30
d_gene: -
j_gene: TRBJ1-1
abundance: -
len: 11

CDR3aa: CASSQDPPGGPTDTQYF
CDR3nt: TGTGCCAGCAGCCAAGACCCCCCTGGGGGCCCCACAGATACGCAGTATTTT
v_gene: TRBV3-1/TRBV3-2
d_gene: -
j_gene: TRBJ2-3
abundance: once
len: 17

CDR3aa: CASSYSADMNTEAFF
CDR3nt: TGTGCCAGCAGTTACTCTGCAGATATGAACACTGAAGCTTTCTTT
v_gene: TRBV6-5
d_gene: -
j_gene: TRBJ1-1
abundance: -
len: 15

CDR3aa: CASSLGGAYENIQYF
CDR3nt: TGTGCCAGCAGTTTGGGGGGCGCGTACGAAAACATTCAGTACTTC
v_gene: TRBV28
d_gene: -
j_gene: TRBJ2-4
abundance: once
len: 15

CDR3aa: CASSLAALRSQYF
CDR3nt: TGTGCCAGCAGCTTGGCCGCCCTAAGGAGTCAGTATTTT
v_gene: TRBV5-6
d_gene: -
j_gene: TRBJ2-3
abundance: -
len: 13

CDR3aa: CASSLIVGGGNTIYF
CDR3nt: TGTGCCAGCAGCCTTATTGTGGGAGGAGGAAACACCATATATTTT
v_gene: TRBV7-2
d_gene: -
j_gene: TRBJ1-3
abundance: -
len: 15

CDR3aa: CAWSWDTEGSQYF
CDR3nt: TGTGCCTGGAGTTGGGACACCGAAGGGTCCCAGTACTTC
v_gene: TRBV30
d_gene: -
j_gene: TRBJ2-5
abundance: -
len: 13

CDR3aa: CASSLPGSSYGYTF
CDR3nt: TGCGCCAGCAGCTTGCCCGGATCGAGCTATGGCTACACCTTC
v_gene: TRBV5-1
d_gene: -
j_gene: TRBJ1-2
abundance: -
len: 14

CDR3aa: CASSYSNFLGGTEAFF
CDR3nt: TGTGCCAGCAGTTACTCGAATTTCCTTGGGGGCACTGAAGCTTTCTTT
v_gene: TRBV6-5
d_gene: -
j_gene: TRBJ1-1
abundance: -
len: 16

CDR3aa: CASSLRQGAWYGYTF
CDR3nt: TGTGCCAGCAGCCTCCGACAGGGGGCTTGGTATGGCTACACCTTC
v_gene: TRBV5-5
d_gene: TRBD1
j_gene: TRBJ1-2
abundance: -
len: 15

CDR3aa: CASSLGLAGDNEQFF
CDR3nt: TGCGCCAGCAGCTTGGGGCTAGCGGGGGACAATGAGCAGTTCTTC
v_gene: TRBV5-1
d_gene: TRBD2
j_gene: TRBJ2-1
abundance: -
len: 15

CDR3aa: CASSLEGTGDYNEQFF
CDR3nt: TGTGCCAGCAGCTTAGAAGGGACAGGTGACTACAATGAGCAGTTCTTC
v_gene: TRBV11-3
d_gene: TRBD1
j_gene: TRBJ2-1
abundance: -
len: 16

CDR3aa: CASSLVETGVEKLFF
CDR3nt: TGCGCCAGCAGCTTGGTGGAGACAGGGGTTGAAAAACTGTTTTTT
v_gene: TRBV5-1
d_gene: TRBD1
j_gene: TRBJ1-4
abundance: -
len: 15

CDR3aa: CASSYSSGQAYGYTF
CDR3nt: TGTGCCAGCAGTTACTCGTCGGGACAGGCCTATGGCTACACCTTC
v_gene: TRBV6-5
d_gene: TRBD1
j_gene: TRBJ1-2
abundance: -
len: 15

CDR3aa: CASSGGLAGNQETQYF
CDR3nt: TGTGCCAGCAGTGGAGGACTAGCGGGCAACCAAGAGACCCAGTACTTC
v_gene: TRBV2
d_gene: TRBD2
j_gene: TRBJ2-5
abundance: few
len: 16

CDR3aa: CSAGRGYGYTF
CDR3nt: TGCAGTGCTGGAAGGGGCTATGGCTACACCTTC
v_gene: TRBV20-1
d_gene: -
j_gene: TRBJ1-2
abundance: -
len: 11